This T cell receptor delta chain stems from a study of gamma-delta T cells after stem cell transplantation. With CATT, TCRdb re-called clones from the RT-PCR reads. The data contain 2,800 or so delta-chain clones, about 4.5% of them singletons. Germline V gene data show CDR1 as GEAIGNYY and CDR2 as EKD. J was trimmed by 0 bases and V by 1 base; bases with no gene match: 11. The CDR3 has 19 amino acids. The table lists this clone with a few counts. The TCR comes from a human donor. It is not recorded whose cells these are; they may come from a transplant donor. The sequencing input was gamma-delta T cells. The chain combines TRDV2 with TRDJ1; 12 bases are shared with TRDD3. CDR3 bases: TGTGCCTGTGACACTCTACTGGGGGATACCCTCCCACACACCGATAAACTCATCTTT. Translating gives CACDTLLGDTLPHTDKLIF.